This T cell receptor (beta chain) is from a study of control samples from healthy donors and cancer patients. TCRdb's copy holds only in-frame clones and misses some; the assay was immunoSEQ multiplex PCR. The data show roughly 180,000 clones, about nine tenths seen once. The ends were cut back, 5 bases at V and 3 bases at J, with 11 bases in the middle. Germline V lookup: CDR1 SNHLY, CDR2 FYNNEI. The CDR3 covers 13 residues. Sequencing was done on a sample of blood. The receptor was isolated from a woman between 40 and 50 years old in good health. The rearrangement links TRBV2 to TRBJ2-7; D not certain. CDR3 nucleotide sequence: TGTGCCAGCAGTTGGCCCGCCGACTACGAGCAGTACTTC. It is translated as CASSWPADYEQYF.